This entry is about one T cell receptor beta chain. Its antigen is unknown. This CDR3 has 15 residues. V shed 10 bases and J 4 bases; nucleotides not matched to a gene: 14. CDR1 and CDR2 (germline): SNHLY, FYNNEI. The data are from a study of cytomegalovirus exposure and HLA in healthy donors. Study-level points and caveats: Overall, around 160 TCR beta chains were annotated as cytomegalovirus-associated. About 87% or about 30% of the time was how often most TCR beta V segments were productive, according to an earlier analysis.

PCR employed 60 Vbeta and 13 Jbeta primers. Clones were read by immunoSEQ multiplex PCR, and TCRdb kept only the in-frame ones, dropping some. The sample yields 200,000 or so clones, about 85% seen once. Specimen: PBMCs. The chain combines TRBV2 with TRBJ1-2; 8 nucleotides match TRBD1. This clonotype was sampled from a human donor in good health. CDR3 sequence: CATNGQGGSIYGYTF. The CDR3 DNA follows: TGTGCCACCAATGGACAGGGCGGTTCTATCTATGGCTACACCTTC.